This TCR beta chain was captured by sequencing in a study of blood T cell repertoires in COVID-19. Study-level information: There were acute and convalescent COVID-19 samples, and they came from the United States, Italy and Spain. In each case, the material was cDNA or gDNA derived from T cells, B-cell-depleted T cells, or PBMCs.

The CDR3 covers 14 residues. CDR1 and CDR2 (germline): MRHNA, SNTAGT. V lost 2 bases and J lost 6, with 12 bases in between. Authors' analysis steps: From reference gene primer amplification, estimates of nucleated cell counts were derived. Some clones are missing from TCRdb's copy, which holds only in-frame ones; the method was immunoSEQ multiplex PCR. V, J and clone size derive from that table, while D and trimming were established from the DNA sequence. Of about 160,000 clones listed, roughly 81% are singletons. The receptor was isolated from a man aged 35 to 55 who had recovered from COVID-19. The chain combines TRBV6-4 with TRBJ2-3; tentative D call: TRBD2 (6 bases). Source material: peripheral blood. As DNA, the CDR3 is TGTGCCAGCAGTGACCTGGAGGGCGGGGATACGCAGTATTTT. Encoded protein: CASSDLEGGDTQYF.